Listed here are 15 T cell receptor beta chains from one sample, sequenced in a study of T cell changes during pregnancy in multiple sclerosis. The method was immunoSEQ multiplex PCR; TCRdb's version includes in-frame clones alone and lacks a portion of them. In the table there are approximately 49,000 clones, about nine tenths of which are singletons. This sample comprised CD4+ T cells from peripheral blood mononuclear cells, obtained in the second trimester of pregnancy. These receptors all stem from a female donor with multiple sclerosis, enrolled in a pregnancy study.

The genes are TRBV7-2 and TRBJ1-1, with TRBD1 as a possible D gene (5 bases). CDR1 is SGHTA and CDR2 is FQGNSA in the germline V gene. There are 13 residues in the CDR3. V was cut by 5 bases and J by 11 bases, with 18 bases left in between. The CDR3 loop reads CASSPWTPLDAFF. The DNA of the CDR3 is TGTGCCAGCAGCCCATGGACACCCTTGGACGCTTTCTTT.

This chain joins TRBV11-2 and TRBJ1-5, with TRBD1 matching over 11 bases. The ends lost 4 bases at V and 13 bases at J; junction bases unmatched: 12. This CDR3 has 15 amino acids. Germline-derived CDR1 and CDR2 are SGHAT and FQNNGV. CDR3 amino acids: CASSSTVSGTGGQHF. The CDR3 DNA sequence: TGTGCCAGCAGCTCGACTGTCTCCGGGACAGGGGGTCAGCATTTT.

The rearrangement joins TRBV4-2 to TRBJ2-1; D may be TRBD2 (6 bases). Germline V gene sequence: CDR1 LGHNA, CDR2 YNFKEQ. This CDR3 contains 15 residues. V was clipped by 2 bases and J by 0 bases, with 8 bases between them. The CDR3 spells CASSQRGGSYNEQFF. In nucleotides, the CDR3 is TGTGCCAGCAGCCAAAGGGGAGGCTCCTACAATGAGCAGTTCTTC.

For the CDR3, the DNA is TGCGCCAGCAGCATTCAGGGGACAGATACGCAGTATTTT. It specifies CASSIQGTDTQYF. V is TRBV5-1 and J is TRBJ2-3; D is possibly TRBD1 (6 bases). Germline values: CDR1 SGHRS, CDR2 YFSETQ. Between the trimmed V and J ends, which lost 4 bases and 3 bases, there was a span of 9 bases. CDR3 size: 13 residues.

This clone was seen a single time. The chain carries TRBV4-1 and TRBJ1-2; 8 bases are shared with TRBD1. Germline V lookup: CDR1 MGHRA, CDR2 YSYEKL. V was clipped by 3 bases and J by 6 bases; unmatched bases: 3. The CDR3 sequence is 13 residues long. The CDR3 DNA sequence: TGCGCCAGCAGCCACCCGACAGGGGATGGCTACACCTTC. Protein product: CASSHPTGDGYTF.

The DNA of the CDR3 is TGCGCCAGCAGCTTGGACAGGGCGTCCGGGGAGCTGTTTTTT. Translation: CASSLDRASGELFF. The chain has TRBV5-1 and TRBJ2-2, with D maybe TRBD1 (6 bases). Trimming stripped 0 bases from V and 6 bases from J, with 9 bases between. The CDR3 runs 14 residues. Germline V gives CDR1 SGHRS, CDR2 YFSETQ. The full variable domain, its missing parts supplied by reference TRBV5-1 and TRBJ2-2, is KAGVTQTPRYLIKTRGQQVTLSCSPISGHRSVSWYQQTPGQGLQFLFEYFSETQRNKGNFPGRFSGRQFSNSRSEMNVSTLELGDSALYLCASSLDRASGELFFGEGSRLTVL.

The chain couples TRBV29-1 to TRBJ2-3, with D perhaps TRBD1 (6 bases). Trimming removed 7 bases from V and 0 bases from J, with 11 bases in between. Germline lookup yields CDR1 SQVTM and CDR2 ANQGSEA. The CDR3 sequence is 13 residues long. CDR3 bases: TGCAGCGGTGGAACAGGGAGCACAGATACGCAGTATTTT. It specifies CSGGTGSTDTQYF.

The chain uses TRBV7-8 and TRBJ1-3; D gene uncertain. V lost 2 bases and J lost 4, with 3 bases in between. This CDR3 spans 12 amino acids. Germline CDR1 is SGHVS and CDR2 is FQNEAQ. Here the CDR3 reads CASSLLGNTIYF. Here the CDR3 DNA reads TGTGCCAGCAGCTTATTAGGAAACACCATATATTTT.

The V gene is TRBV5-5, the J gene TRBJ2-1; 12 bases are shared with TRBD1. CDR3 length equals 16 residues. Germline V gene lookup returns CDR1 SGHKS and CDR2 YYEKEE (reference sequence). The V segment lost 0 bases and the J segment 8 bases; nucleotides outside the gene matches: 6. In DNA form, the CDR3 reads TGTGCCAGCAGCTTGGCCGGGACAGGGGGCATCCATGAGCAGTTCTTC. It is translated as CASSLAGTGGIHEQFF.

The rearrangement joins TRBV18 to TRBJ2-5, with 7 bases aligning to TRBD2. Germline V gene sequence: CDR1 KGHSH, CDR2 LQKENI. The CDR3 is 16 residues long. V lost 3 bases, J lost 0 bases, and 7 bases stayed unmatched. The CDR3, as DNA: TGTGCCAGCTCACCCTTTCCGCTAGCGGACCAAGAGACCCAGTACTTC. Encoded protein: CASSPFPLADQETQYF.

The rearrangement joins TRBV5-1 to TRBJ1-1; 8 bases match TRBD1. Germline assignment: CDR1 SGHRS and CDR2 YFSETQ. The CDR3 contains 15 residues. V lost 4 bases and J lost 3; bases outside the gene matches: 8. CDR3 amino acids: CASSPRTGRDTEAFF. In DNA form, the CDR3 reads TGCGCCAGCAGCCCCCGGACAGGGAGGGACACTGAAGCTTTCTTT.

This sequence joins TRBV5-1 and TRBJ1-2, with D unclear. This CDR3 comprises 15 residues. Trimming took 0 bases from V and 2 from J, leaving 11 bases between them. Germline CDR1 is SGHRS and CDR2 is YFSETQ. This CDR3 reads CASSLVPGANYGYTF. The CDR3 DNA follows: TGCGCCAGCAGCTTGGTTCCGGGTGCCAACTATGGCTACACCTTC.

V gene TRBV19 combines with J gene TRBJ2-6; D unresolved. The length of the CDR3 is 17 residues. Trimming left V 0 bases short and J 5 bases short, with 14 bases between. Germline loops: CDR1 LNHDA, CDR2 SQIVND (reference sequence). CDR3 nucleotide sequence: TGTGCCAGTAGTATAGATCTATACTCAAAAAGGGCCAACGTCCTGACTTTC. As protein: CASSIDLYSKRANVLTF.

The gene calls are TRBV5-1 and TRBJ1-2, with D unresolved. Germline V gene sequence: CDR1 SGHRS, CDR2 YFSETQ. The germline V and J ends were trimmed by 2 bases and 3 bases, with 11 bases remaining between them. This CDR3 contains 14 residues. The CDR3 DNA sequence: TGCGCCAGCAGCTTTGGCAGGAGGTACTATGGCTACACCTTC. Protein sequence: CASSFGRRYYGYTF.

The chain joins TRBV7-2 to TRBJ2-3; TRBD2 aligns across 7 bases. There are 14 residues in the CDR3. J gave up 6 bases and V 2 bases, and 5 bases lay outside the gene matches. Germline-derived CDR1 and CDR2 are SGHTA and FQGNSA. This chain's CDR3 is CASSLQAGTDTQYF. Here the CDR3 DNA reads TGTGCCAGCAGCTTACAAGCGGGAACGGATACGCAGTATTTT.